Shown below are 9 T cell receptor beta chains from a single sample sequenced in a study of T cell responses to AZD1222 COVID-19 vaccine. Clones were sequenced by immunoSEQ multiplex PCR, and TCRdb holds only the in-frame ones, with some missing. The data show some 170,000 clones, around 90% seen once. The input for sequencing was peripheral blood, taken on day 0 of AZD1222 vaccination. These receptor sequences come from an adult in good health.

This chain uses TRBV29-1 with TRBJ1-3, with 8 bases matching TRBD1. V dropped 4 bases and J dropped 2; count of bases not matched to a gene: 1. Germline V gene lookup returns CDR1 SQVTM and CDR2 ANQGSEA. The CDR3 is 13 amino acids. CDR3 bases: TGCAGCGTTGGACAGGGGACTGGAAACACCATATATTTT. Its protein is CSVGQGTGNTIYF. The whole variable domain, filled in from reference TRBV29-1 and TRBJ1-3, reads SAVISQKPSRDICQRGTSLTIQCQVDSQVTMMFWYRQQPGQSLTLIATANQGSEATYESGFVIDKFPISRPNLTFSTLTVSNMSPEDSSIYLCSVGQGTGNTIYFGEGSWLTVV.

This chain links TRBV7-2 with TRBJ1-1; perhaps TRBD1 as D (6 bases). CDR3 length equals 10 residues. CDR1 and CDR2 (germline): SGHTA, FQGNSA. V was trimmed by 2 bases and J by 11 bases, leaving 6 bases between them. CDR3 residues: CASSLRGAFF. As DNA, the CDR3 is TGTGCCAGCAGCTTAAGGGGGGCTTTCTTT.

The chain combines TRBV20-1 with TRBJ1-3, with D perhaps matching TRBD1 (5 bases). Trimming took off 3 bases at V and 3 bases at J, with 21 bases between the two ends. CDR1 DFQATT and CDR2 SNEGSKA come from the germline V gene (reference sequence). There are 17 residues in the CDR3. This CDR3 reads CSASDGGQGGNGNTIYF. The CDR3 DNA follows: TGCAGTGCTAGTGACGGCGGGCAGGGCGGGAATGGAAACACCATATATTTT.

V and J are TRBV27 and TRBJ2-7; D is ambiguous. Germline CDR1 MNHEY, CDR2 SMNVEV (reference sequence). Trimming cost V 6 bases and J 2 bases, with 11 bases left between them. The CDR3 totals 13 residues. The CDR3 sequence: CASRNGQTYEQYF. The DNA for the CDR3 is TGTGCCAGCAGAAATGGGCAGACCTACGAGCAGTACTTC.

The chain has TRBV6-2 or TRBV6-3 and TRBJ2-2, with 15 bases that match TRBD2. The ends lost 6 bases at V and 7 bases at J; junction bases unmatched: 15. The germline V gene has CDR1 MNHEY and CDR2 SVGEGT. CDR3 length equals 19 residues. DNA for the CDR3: TGTGCCAGCAGCCCCTTCGGACTAGCGGGAGGGCCAACGGTCGGGGAGCTGTTTTTT. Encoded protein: CASSPFGLAGGPTVGELFF.

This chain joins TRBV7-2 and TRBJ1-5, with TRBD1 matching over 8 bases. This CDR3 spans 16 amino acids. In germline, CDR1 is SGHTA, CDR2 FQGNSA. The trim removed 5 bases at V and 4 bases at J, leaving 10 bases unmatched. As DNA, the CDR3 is TGTGCCAGCAGCCCGAGCTGGACAGGGACTAATCAGCCCCAGCATTTT. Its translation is CASSPSWTGTNQPQHF.

CDR3 sequence (DNA): TGTGCCAGCAGCCTTACTACTTCGACAGGGGTGATTACTGAAGCTTTCTTT. This encodes CASSLTTSTGVITEAFF. V is TRBV5-6 and J is TRBJ1-1; 8 bases match TRBD1. V gave up 4 bases and J gave up 5 bases; unmatched junction bases: 16. Germline CDR1 is SGHDT and CDR2 is YYEEEE. This CDR3 comprises 17 residues.

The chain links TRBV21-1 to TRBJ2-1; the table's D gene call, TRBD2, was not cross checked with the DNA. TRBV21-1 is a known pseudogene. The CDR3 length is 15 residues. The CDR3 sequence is CASSNERRLNNEQFF. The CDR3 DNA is TGTGCCAGCAGCAACGAGCGTCGGTTAAACAATGAGCAGTTCTTC.

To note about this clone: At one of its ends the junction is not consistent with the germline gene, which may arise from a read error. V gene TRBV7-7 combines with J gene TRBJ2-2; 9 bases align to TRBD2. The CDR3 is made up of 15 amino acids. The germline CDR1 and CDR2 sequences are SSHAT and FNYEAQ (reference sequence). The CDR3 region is CASSPGLAYTGELFF. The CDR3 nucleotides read TGTGCTAGCAGCCCCGGACTAGCGTACACCGGGGAGCTGTTTTTT.